This T cell receptor beta chain was captured in a study of blood T cell repertoires in COVID-19. The wider study: Whether acute or convalescent, the COVID-19 samples came from the United States, Italy and Spain. T cells, B-cell-depleted T cells, or PBMCs supplied cDNA or gDNA.

This clone was detected once. Per the original data handling: Estimation of nucleated cell counts was performed using reference gene primer amplification. The protocol was immunoSEQ multiplex PCR, while the TCRdb copy is restricted to in-frame clones and leaves out a portion. V and J calls and clone size are copied from that table; D and trimming were computed from the DNA. The sample includes hundreds of thousands of clones, approximately 83% seen only once; the top ten take about 1.9%. V was trimmed by 5 bases and J by 3 bases, leaving 21 bases between them. The CDR3 extends over 17 amino acids. Per germline, CDR1 SGHAT and CDR2 FQNNGV.

This receptor was identified in a woman aged 25-40 years who had recovered from COVID-19. The sequencing input was peripheral blood. The genes are TRBV11-2 and TRBJ2-3; a possible D gene is TRBD1 (5 bases). The CDR3: CASSIGTGPLRTDTQYF. CDR3 coding DNA: TGTGCCAGCAGCATAGGTACAGGCCCCCTGAGGACAGATACGCAGTATTTT.